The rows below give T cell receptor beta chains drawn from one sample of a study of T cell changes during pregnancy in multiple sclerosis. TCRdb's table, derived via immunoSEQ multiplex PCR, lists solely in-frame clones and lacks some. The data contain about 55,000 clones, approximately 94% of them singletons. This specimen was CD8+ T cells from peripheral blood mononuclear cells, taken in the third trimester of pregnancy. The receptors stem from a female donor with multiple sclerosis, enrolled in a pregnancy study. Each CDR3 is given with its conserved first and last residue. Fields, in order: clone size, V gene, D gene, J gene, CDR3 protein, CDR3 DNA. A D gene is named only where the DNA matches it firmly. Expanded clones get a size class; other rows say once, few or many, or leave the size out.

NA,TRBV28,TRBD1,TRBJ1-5,CASSPGTAVSQPQHF,TGTGCCAGCAGTCCCGGGACAGCTGTTAGTCAGCCCCAGCATTTT
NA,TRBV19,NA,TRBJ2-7,CASSIWGDEQYF,TGTGCCAGTAGTATTTGGGGCGACGAGCAGTACTTC
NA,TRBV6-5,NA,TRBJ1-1,CASSYFSGSTEAFF,TGTGCCAGCAGTTACTTTTCCGGGAGCACTGAAGCTTTCTTT
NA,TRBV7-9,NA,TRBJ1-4,CASSSSPTQDANEKLFF,TGTGCCAGCAGCTCCTCACCCACACAGGACGCTAATGAAAAACTGTTTTTT
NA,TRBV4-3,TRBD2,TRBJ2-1,CASSPQGLAGKGNEQFF,TGCGCCAGCAGCCCCCAAGGACTAGCGGGAAAGGGCAATGAGCAGTTCTTC
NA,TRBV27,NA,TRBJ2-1,CASSYEGVLQDEQFF,TGTGCCAGCAGCTACGAGGGGGTCCTACAAGATGAGCAGTTCTTC
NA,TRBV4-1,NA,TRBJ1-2,CASSQDSGTTYGYTF,TGCGCCAGCAGCCAAGATAGCGGCACGACCTATGGCTACACCTTC
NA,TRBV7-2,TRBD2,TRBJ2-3,CASSPTPGGVADTQYF,TGTGCCAGCAGCCCAACGCCGGGAGGTGTGGCAGATACGCAGTATTTT
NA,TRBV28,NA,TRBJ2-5,CASRRTTGSQETQYF,TGTGCCAGCAGGAGAACTACAGGGAGTCAAGAGACCCAGTACTTC
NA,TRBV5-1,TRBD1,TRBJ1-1,CASSQKQGADTEAFF,TGCGCCAGCAGCCAGAAACAGGGGGCGGACACTGAAGCTTTCTTT
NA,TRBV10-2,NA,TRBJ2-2,CASSELVLSNTGELFF,TGCGCCAGCAGTGAGTTAGTTCTTTCGAACACCGGGGAGCTGTTTTTT
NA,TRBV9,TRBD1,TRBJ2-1,CASSGWTGGWDEQFF,TGTGCCAGCAGCGGATGGACAGGGGGATGGGATGAGCAGTTCTTC
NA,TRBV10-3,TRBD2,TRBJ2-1,CAILRLSGRVEQFF,TGTGCCATCTTGAGGCTCAGCGGGAGAGTTGAGCAGTTCTTC
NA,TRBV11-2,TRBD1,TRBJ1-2,CASSYGQDNTF,TGTGCCAGCAGCTACGGACAGGATAACACCTTC
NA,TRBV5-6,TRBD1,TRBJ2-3,CASSTPGQETDTQYF,TGTGCCAGCAGTACACCGGGACAGGAAACAGATACGCAGTATTTT
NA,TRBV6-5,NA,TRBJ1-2,CASSSDSSNYGYTF,TGTGCCAGCAGTTCCGACAGCTCTAACTATGGCTACACCTTC
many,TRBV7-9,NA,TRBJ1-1,CASGRGKKNTEAFF,TGTGCCAGCGGCAGGGGTAAGAAGAACACTGAAGCTTTCTTT
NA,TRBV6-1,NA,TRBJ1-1,CASSEVHKPQQEAFF,TGTGCCAGCAGTGAAGTACATAAGCCACAGCAGGAAGCTTTCTTT
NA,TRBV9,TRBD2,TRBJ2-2,CASSVAGGFTGELFF,TGTGCCAGCAGCGTAGCGGGAGGCTTCACCGGGGAGCTGTTTTTT
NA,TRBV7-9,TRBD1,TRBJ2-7,CASSFQAGQGVAYEQYF,TGTGCCAGCAGCTTTCAAGCGGGACAGGGAGTCGCCTACGAGCAGTACTTC
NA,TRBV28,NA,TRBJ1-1,CASSLSNFQPRAPGATEAFF,TGTGCCAGCAGTTTATCCAATTTCCAACCACGGGCCCCTGGGGCCACTGAAGCTTTCTTT
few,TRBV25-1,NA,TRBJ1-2,CASKDGRGPTF,TGTGCCAGCAAGGACGGCAGGGGCCCCACCTTC
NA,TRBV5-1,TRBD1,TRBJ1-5,CASSLGQGQNQPQHF,TGCGCCAGCAGCTTGGGACAGGGGCAAAATCAGCCCCAGCATTTT
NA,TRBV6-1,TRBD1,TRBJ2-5,CASSGRTGGLETQYF,TGTGCCAGCAGTGGGAGGACAGGGGGCTTGGAGACCCAGTACTTC
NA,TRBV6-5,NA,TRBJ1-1,CASSYSGANTEAFF,TGTGCCAGCAGTTACTCAGGGGCCAACACTGAAGCTTTCTTT
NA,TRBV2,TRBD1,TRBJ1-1,CASSEQGGPNTEAFF,TGTGCCAGCAGCGAACAGGGGGGACCGAACACTGAAGCTTTCTTT
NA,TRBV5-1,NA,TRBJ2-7,CASSPRDTYSSYEQYF,TGCGCCAGCAGCCCCCGGGACACCTATAGCTCCTACGAGCAGTACTTC
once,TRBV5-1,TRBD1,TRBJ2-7,CASSLAVGTGAYEQYF,TGCGCCAGCAGCTTGGCCGTCGGGACAGGGGCCTACGAGCAGTACTTC
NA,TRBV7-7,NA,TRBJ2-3,CASSLSASTDTQYF,TGTGCCAGCAGCTTATCCGCGAGCACAGATACGCAGTATTTT
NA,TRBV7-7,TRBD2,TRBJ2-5,CASSLASGRQETQYF,TGTGCTAGCAGCTTAGCTAGCGGCCGCCAAGAGACCCAGTACTTC
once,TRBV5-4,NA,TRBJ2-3,CASSQDGGTSTDTQYF,TGTGCCAGCAGCCAAGATGGAGGGACTAGCACAGATACGCAGTATTTT
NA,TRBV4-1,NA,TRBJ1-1,CASSQEGGGTPATEAFF,TGCGCCAGCAGCCAAGAGGGGGGAGGGACCCCTGCCACTGAAGCTTTCTTT
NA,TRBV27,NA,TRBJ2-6,CASSHIRGGANVLTF,TGTGCCAGCAGTCACATCCGGGGTGGGGCCAACGTCCTGACTTTC
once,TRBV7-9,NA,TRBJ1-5,CASSPTGFGQPQHF,TGTGCCAGCAGCCCAACAGGGTTTGGTCAGCCCCAGCATTTT
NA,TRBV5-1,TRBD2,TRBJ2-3,CASSWLAGGTDTQYF,TGCGCCAGCAGCTGGTTAGCGGGGGGCACAGATACGCAGTATTTT
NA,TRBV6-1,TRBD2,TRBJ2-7,CASSAHSLAGAYEQYF,TGTGCCAGCAGTGCCCATTCTCTAGCGGGAGCCTACGAGCAGTACTTC
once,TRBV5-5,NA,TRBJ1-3,CASSPGQGYGNTIYF,TGTGCCAGCAGCCCCGGGCAGGGATATGGAAACACCATATATTTT
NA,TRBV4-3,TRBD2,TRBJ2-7,CASSQEWRESYEQYF,TGCGCCAGCAGCCAAGAATGGCGGGAGTCCTACGAGCAGTACTTC
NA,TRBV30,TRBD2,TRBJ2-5,CAWSRLLAGGQETQYF,TGTGCCTGGAGCCGATTACTAGCGGGAGGCCAAGAGACCCAGTACTTC
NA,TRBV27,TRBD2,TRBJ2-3,CASSPSGRSTDTQYF,TGTGCCAGCAGTCCAAGCGGGAGGAGCACAGATACGCAGTATTTT
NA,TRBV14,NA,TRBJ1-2,CASSQDIRIGAPYGYTF,TGTGCCAGCAGCCAAGATATACGGATAGGGGCCCCCTATGGCTACACCTTC
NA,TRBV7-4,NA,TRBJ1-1,CASSPAGGTEAFF,TGTGCCAGCAGCCCTGCGGGGGGCACTGAAGCTTTCTTT
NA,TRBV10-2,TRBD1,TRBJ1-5,CASSESRQGYQPQHF,TGCGCCAGCAGTGAGTCGAGACAGGGGTATCAGCCCCAGCATTTT
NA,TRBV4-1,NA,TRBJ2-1,CASSQGGLYNEQFF,TGCGCCAGCAGCCAAGGCGGCCTCTACAATGAGCAGTTCTTC
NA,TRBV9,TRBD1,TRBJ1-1,CASSTRDRGNKAEAFF,TGTGCCAGCAGCACTCGGGACAGGGGGAATAAGGCTGAAGCTTTCTTT
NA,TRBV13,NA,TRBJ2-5,CASSLDSSPETQYF,TGTGCCAGCAGCTTAGATAGCAGTCCGGAGACCCAGTACTTC